Below are 26 T cell receptor beta chains sequenced from a single sample in a study of blood T cell repertoires in COVID-19. The protocol was immunoSEQ multiplex PCR, while the TCRdb copy is restricted to in-frame clones and leaves out a portion. The table has a few hundred thousand clones, around 88% seen once. Source material: peripheral blood. The receptors derive from a woman aged 50 to 60 with COVID-19, enrolled during active disease.

This clone was detected a few times. This rearrangement joins TRBV5-4 to TRBJ1-1; 11 bases agree with TRBD1. This CDR3 contains 13 residues. The germline gives CDR1 SGHNT, CDR2 YYREEE (reference sequence). J was trimmed by 5 bases and V by 4 bases; bases with no gene match: 1. This CDR3 reads CASSRDRGTEAFF. CDR3 DNA: TGTGCCAGCAGCAGGGACAGGGGGACTGAAGCTTTCTTT. Full variable domain (remainder filled in from reference TRBV5-4 and TRBJ1-1): ETGVTQSPTHLIKTRGQQVTLRCSSQSGHNTVSWYQQALGQGPQFIFQYYREEENGRGNFPPRFSGLQFPNYSSELNVNALELDDSALYLCASSRDRGTEAFFGQGTRLTVV.

The CDR3 bases are TGTGCCAGCAGTCAAATCGGACCGGGACAGCTTAATGAAAAACTGTTTTTT. Translating it yields CASSQIGPGQLNEKLFF. The V call is TRBV28, the J call TRBJ1-4, with TRBD1 matching 7 bases. The germline CDR1 and CDR2 sequences are MDHEN and SYDVKM. The V segment lost 5 bases and the J segment 4 bases; nucleotides outside the gene matches: 13. This CDR3 has 17 residues.

The chain links TRBV2 to TRBJ1-1; 7 positions agree with TRBD1. With V trimmed by 10 bases and J by 0 bases, 11 bases remained unmatched. In germline, CDR1 is SNHLY, CDR2 FYNNEI. The CDR3 is made up of 15 amino acids. The CDR3 is CATDRDSSMNTEAFF. DNA of the CDR3: TGTGCCACCGACCGGGACAGTTCAATGAACACTGAAGCTTTCTTT.

The rearrangement uses TRBV28 and TRBJ2-5; D might be TRBD1 (6 bases). Trimming pared 3 bases from V and 2 bases from J, leaving 13 bases between. This CDR3 is built from 15 residues. CDR1 is MDHEN, CDR2 SYDVKM, per germline. The CDR3 is CASSFYRVFQETQYF. The CDR3 DNA follows: TGTGCCAGCAGTTTCTACAGGGTGTTTCAAGAGACCCAGTACTTC.

The chain joins TRBV19 to TRBJ1-2; 9 nucleotides line up with TRBD1. The CDR3 length is 13 residues. CDR1 LNHDA and CDR2 SQIVND come from the germline V gene (reference sequence). Unmatched junction bases numbered 10, after V lost 10 bases and J lost 7 bases. The CDR3 reads CATVAGQGGGYTF. The CDR3 DNA reads TGTGCCACAGTTGCGGGACAGGGAGGTGGCTACACCTTC.

The rearrangement joins TRBV27 to TRBJ2-1; D gene ambiguous. Trimming pared 2 bases from V and 1 base from J, leaving 12 bases between. From germline, CDR1 is MNHEY and CDR2 SMNVEV (reference sequence). The length of the CDR3 is 16 residues. The CDR3 region is CASSLRRSGSYNEQFF. CDR3 DNA sequence: TGTGCCAGCAGTTTACGGCGTTCCGGGTCCTACAATGAGCAGTTCTTC.

V usage is TRBV30 and J usage is TRBJ2-3; D is unclear. The CDR3 runs to 14 residues. Germline values: CDR1 GTSNPN, CDR2 SVGIG (reference sequence). Trimming left V 0 bases short and J 5 bases short, with 12 bases between. The CDR3 spells CAWSVSSTGDTQYF. The CDR3 bases are TGTGCCTGGAGTGTAAGCTCGACGGGAGATACGCAGTATTTT.

The chain links TRBV9 to TRBJ2-3; a weak D match, TRBD2 (6 bases). CDR1 is SGDLS and CDR2 is YYNGEE in the germline V gene. CDR3 length equals 13 residues. The V end was cut by 4 bases, the J end by 5 bases, with 11 bases between. The DNA of the CDR3 is TGTGCCAGCAGCTTCACGGAGGGAGATACGCAGTATTTT. Protein product: CASSFTEGDTQYF.

This clone was detected once. The rearrangement links TRBV10-2 to TRBJ1-2, with TRBD1 as a possible D gene (5 bases). V was cut by 10 bases and J by 5 bases, with 23 bases left in between. This CDR3 is built from 15 residues. The germline V gene encodes CDR1 WSHSY and CDR2 SAAADI. The CDR3 region is CATSGGVLDYYGYTF. In DNA form, the CDR3 reads TGCGCCACTTCGGGAGGGGTTTTAGATTATTATGGCTACACCTTC.

The chain recombines TRBV5-1 with TRBJ2-3; 9 bases fit TRBD2. The CDR3 is made up of 17 amino acids. The trim removed 4 bases at V and 1 base at J, leaving 10 bases unmatched. Germline V lookup: CDR1 SGHRS, CDR2 YFSETQ. The CDR3 DNA reads as TGCGCCAGCAGCCCATCGATCATAGCGGGGGGCACAGATACGCAGTATTTT. It codes for CASSPSIIAGGTDTQYF.

V usage is TRBV5-1 and J usage is TRBJ1-1; 8 bases agree with TRBD1. The CDR3 sequence is 14 residues long. Germline CDR1 reads SGHRS; CDR2 reads YFSETQ. J was trimmed by 1 base and V by 2 bases; bases with no gene match: 1. The CDR3 spells CASSFTGGNTEAFF. The CDR3 bases are TGCGCCAGCAGCTTTACAGGGGGGAACACTGAAGCTTTCTTT.

The chain links TRBV3-1 (or the pseudogene TRBV3-2) to TRBJ2-5; no reliable D call. The CDR3 has 13 residues. Looked up from germline, CDR1 is LGHDT and CDR2 is YNNKEL (reference sequence). The V and J ends lost 2 bases and 3 bases respectively, with 7 bases between them. The CDR3 is CASSQYSKETQYF. CDR3 DNA sequence: TGTGCCAGCAGCCAATACAGCAAAGAGACCCAGTACTTC.

As concerns this clone: The same CDR3 arises from other DNA sequences in this sample as well. This rearrangement joins TRBV6-4 to TRBJ1-1, with D unresolved. This CDR3 spans 13 amino acids. The germline gives CDR1 MRHNA, CDR2 SNTAGT. Trimming left V 2 bases short and J 4 bases short, with 8 bases between. The CDR3 nucleotides read TGTGCCAGCAGTGACGAGGTAGGCACTGAAGCTTTCTTT. Translation gives CASSDEVGTEAFF.

V gene TRBV15 combines with J gene TRBJ1-5; 9 nucleotides agree with TRBD1. The CDR3 contains 16 residues. Germline V lookup: CDR1 LNHNV, CDR2 YYDKDF (reference sequence). Trimming removed 1 base from V and 2 bases from J; junction bases left unmatched: 3. The CDR3: CATSRGDREGNQPQHF. DNA for the CDR3: TGTGCCACCAGCAGAGGGGACAGGGAGGGCAATCAGCCCCAGCATTTT.

This sequence joins TRBV7-6 and TRBJ2-7, with 9 nucleotides matching TRBD2. Per germline, CDR1 SGHVS and CDR2 FNYEAQ. Trimming at V came to 1 base and at J to 2 bases, leaving 3 bases not matched to a gene. The length of the CDR3 is 15 residues. CDR3 DNA: TGTGCCAGCAGCTTAGAGCGGGGGGAAACCTACGAGCAGTACTTC. Translated, it gives CASSLERGETYEQYF.

The chain combines TRBV24-1 with TRBJ1-5, with D tentatively TRBD1 (6 bases). The CDR3 covers 13 residues. Trimming pared 7 bases from V and 7 bases from J, leaving 13 bases between. Germline loops: CDR1 KGHDR, CDR2 SFDVKD. The CDR3 coding sequence is TGTGCCACCAGCCGTACAGGGACCCAGCCCCAGCATTTT. As protein: CATSRTGTQPQHF.

This clone was seen a few times. The rearrangement uses TRBV5-1 and TRBJ1-2; D gene uncertain. The germline V gene has CDR1 SGHRS and CDR2 YFSETQ. The CDR3 has 14 amino acids. V was shortened by 0 bases and J by 0 bases, with 6 bases between the two germline ends. This CDR3 reads CASSLVQSNYGYTF. In DNA form, the CDR3 reads TGCGCCAGCAGCTTGGTCCAATCTAACTATGGCTACACCTTC.

J is TRBJ1-1 and V is TRBV6-4; D ambiguous. The V end was cut by 10 bases, the J end by 8 bases, with 14 bases between. The CDR3 contains 11 residues. CDR1 is MRHNA and CDR2 is SNTAGT in the germline V gene. CDR3 DNA: TGTGCCATCCAGAGGAGGTTCGAAGCTTTCTTT. Translation gives CAIQRRFEAFF.

The chain links TRBV19 to TRBJ2-3, with D unclear. The CDR3 runs to 11 residues. The V gene lost 5 bases and the J gene lost 6 bases, with 6 bases spanning the gap. The V gene's germline CDR1 is LNHDA and CDR2 SQIVND (reference sequence). The CDR3 DNA sequence: TGTGCCAGTAGTCTCCGGGATACGCAGTATTTT. This translates into CASSLRDTQYF.

J is TRBJ1-2 and V is TRBV5-1, with TRBD1 identical over 7 bases. The CDR3 runs to 13 residues. Per germline, CDR1 SGHRS and CDR2 YFSETQ. The ends lost 6 bases at V and 8 bases at J; junction bases unmatched: 10. CDR3 DNA: TGCGCCAGCAACCCCCCAGGGGGGAAGGGCTACACCTTC. This sequence encodes CASNPPGGKGYTF.

The sample holds one count of this clone. The chain joins TRBV18 to TRBJ1-6, with D tentatively TRBD1 (6 bases). Germline values: CDR1 KGHSH, CDR2 LQKENI. The V end lost 2 bases, the J end lost 10 bases, and 12 bases lay between the germline ends. This CDR3 comprises 14 residues. CDR3 residues: CASSPSQGKSPLHF. In DNA form, the CDR3 reads TGTGCCAGCTCACCATCACAGGGTAAATCACCCCTCCACTTT.

This clone was seen just once. This chain uses TRBV6-5 with TRBJ2-1; unclear D gene. CDR3 size: 11 residues. Trimming took off 8 bases at V and 2 bases at J, with 4 bases between the two ends. Per germline, CDR1 MNHEY and CDR2 SVGAGI. Here the CDR3 reads CASGPYNEQFF. The CDR3 nucleotides are TGTGCCAGCGGGCCCTACAATGAGCAGTTCTTC.

This rearrangement joins TRBV9 to TRBJ2-1, with 9 bases that match TRBD2. Trimming at V came to 4 bases and at J to 6 bases, leaving 8 bases not matched to a gene. Looked up from germline, CDR1 is SGDLS and CDR2 is YYNGEE. The CDR3 sequence is 15 residues long. The CDR3 protein is CASSTQGSGGNEQFF. As DNA, the CDR3 is TGTGCCAGCAGCACCCAGGGTAGCGGGGGCAATGAGCAGTTCTTC. Drawing the rest from reference TRBV9 and TRBJ2-1, the complete variable domain is DSGVTQTPKHLITATGQRVTLRCSPRSGDLSVYWYQQSLDQGLQFLIQYYNGEERAKGNILERFSAQQFPDLHSELNLSSLELGDSALYFCASSTQGSGGNEQFFGPGTRLTVL.

The chain employs TRBV18 and TRBJ2-5; 8 bases line up with TRBD2. The CDR3 runs 17 residues. Germline lookup yields CDR1 KGHSH and CDR2 LQKENI. The V and J ends lost 3 bases and 1 base, in that order; junction bases with no gene match: 10. The DNA of the CDR3 is TGTGCCAGCTCACCGATAACGGGGGGGCAAAGCCAAGAGACCCAGTACTTC. This gives the protein CASSPITGGQSQETQYF. Full variable domain (missing parts from reference TRBV18 and TRBJ2-5): NAGVMQNPRHLVRRRGQEARLRCSPMKGHSHVYWYRQLPEEGLKFMVYLQKENIIDESGMPKERFSAEFPKEGPSILRIQQVVRGDSAAYFCASSPITGGQSQETQYFGPGTRLLVL.

This chain joins TRBV3-1 (or the pseudogene TRBV3-2) and TRBJ2-2, with TRBD2 matching over 13 bases. The length of the CDR3 is 21 residues. V shed 3 bases and J 0 bases; nucleotides not matched to a gene: 13. In germline, CDR1 is LGHDT, CDR2 YNNKEL (reference sequence). The CDR3 region has the DNA TGTGCCAGCAGCCAGTCCTTACTAGCGGGGGGGCCATCTGCGAACACCGGGGAGCTGTTTTTT. Protein: CASSQSLLAGGPSANTGELFF.

The chain employs TRBV10-3 and TRBJ1-1; no clear D gene. Germline V gene sequence: CDR1 ENHRY, CDR2 SYGVKD. This CDR3 comprises 14 residues. Trimming pared 4 bases from V and 3 bases from J, leaving 12 bases between. CDR3 in DNA: TGTGCCATCAGTGGCCCGGGGAGGGACACTGAAGCTTTCTTT. It is translated as CAISGPGRDTEAFF.